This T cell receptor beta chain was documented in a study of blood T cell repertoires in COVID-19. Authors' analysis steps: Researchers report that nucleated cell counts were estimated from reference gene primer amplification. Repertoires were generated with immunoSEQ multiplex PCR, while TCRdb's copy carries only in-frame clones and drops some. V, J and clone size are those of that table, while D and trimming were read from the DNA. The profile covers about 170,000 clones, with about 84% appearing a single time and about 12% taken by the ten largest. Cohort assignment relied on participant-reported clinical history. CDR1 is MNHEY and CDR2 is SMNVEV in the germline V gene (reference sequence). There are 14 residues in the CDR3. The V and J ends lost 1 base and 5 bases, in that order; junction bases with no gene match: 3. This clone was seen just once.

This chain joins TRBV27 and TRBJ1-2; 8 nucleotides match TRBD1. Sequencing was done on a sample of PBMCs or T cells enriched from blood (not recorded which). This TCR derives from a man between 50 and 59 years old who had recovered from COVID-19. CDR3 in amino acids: CASSLFRTGYGYTF. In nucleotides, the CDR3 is TGTGCCAGCAGTTTATTCCGGACAGGGTATGGCTACACCTTC.